These T cell receptor beta chains were read from a single sample in a study of blood T cell repertoires in COVID-19. Clones were read by immunoSEQ multiplex PCR, and TCRdb kept only the in-frame ones, dropping some. This sample has 200,000 to 250,000 clones; 70% to 90% occur once, and the top ten carry over 1%. Sequencing used PBMCs or T cells enriched from blood (not recorded which). The receptors derive from a man in his thirties or forties who had recovered from COVID-19. The conserved cysteine and the conserved F or W are not part of the CDR3 here.

j_call: TRBJ1-1; v_call: TRBV19; cdr3_aa: ASSSDRVMNTEAF
j_call: TRBJ1-1; v_call: TRBV18; cdr3_aa: ASSNRGNTEAF
j_call: TRBJ1-6; v_call: TRBV4-3; cdr3_aa: ASSRTGTGGNSPLH
j_call: TRBJ2-1; v_call: TRBV30; cdr3_aa: AWSTSGRAIRF
j_call: TRBJ2-3; v_call: TRBV9; cdr3_aa: ASSVAGRTTDTQY
j_call: TRBJ1-2; v_call: TRBV27; cdr3_aa: ASSPSGGNGYT
j_call: TRBJ2-1; v_call: TRBV29-1; cdr3_aa: SVDRSSYNEQF
j_call: TRBJ2-2; v_call: TRBV11-2; cdr3_aa: ASSLGLAGATGELF
j_call: TRBJ1-5; v_call: TRBV30; cdr3_aa: AWSYGGGFEPQH
j_call: TRBJ2-6; v_call: TRBV5-1; cdr3_aa: ASRESGLRSGANVLT
j_call: TRBJ2-7; v_call: TRBV18; cdr3_aa: ASSPLSGFNEQY
j_call: TRBJ1-4; v_call: TRBV6-1; cdr3_aa: ASSELGDRRNEKLF
j_call: TRBJ2-1; v_call: TRBV6-2/TRBV6-3; cdr3_aa: ASSYSRTSYQQF
j_call: TRBJ2-1; v_call: TRBV5-1; cdr3_aa: ASSEGQVVNEQF
j_call: TRBJ1-6; v_call: TRBV11-2; cdr3_aa: ASSLFLQGYSPLH
j_call: TRBJ1-6; v_call: TRBV3-1/TRBV3-2; cdr3_aa: ASSPWTFRYDSPLH
j_call: TRBJ2-3; v_call: TRBV20-1; cdr3_aa: SASFQGGTDTQY
j_call: TRBJ2-7; v_call: TRBV5-4; cdr3_aa: ASSLTGSLEQY
j_call: TRBJ1-1; v_call: TRBV5-6; cdr3_aa: ASSSGVGTEAF
j_call: TRBJ1-6; v_call: TRBV4-3; cdr3_aa: ASSQDSGRNSPLH
j_call: TRBJ2-1; v_call: TRBV5-1; cdr3_aa: ASSIRVDTNEQF
j_call: TRBJ1-1; v_call: TRBV28; cdr3_aa: ASSLQGISTEAF
j_call: TRBJ1-5; v_call: TRBV19; cdr3_aa: ASSPKRDRGNSNQPQH
j_call: TRBJ2-7; v_call: TRBV27; cdr3_aa: ASRPTGTGIYEQY
j_call: TRBJ1-2; v_call: TRBV6-2/TRBV6-3; cdr3_aa: ASSPDGGYGYT
j_call: TRBJ1-1; v_call: TRBV6-5; cdr3_aa: ASSIQGIAEAF
j_call: TRBJ2-7; v_call: TRBV11-2; cdr3_aa: ASSLGFSSGAYEQY